Below are 14 T cell receptor beta chains sequenced from a single sample in a study of T cells in Graves' hyperthyroidism and ophthalmopathy. There were TCR beta CDR3 regions amplified from RNA transcripts. The HTBI primer set was used in a first-round RT-PCR of the TCR CDR3. TCRdb fed the multiplex PCR reads into MiXCR, producing one record per CDR3 protein. The sample lists over 300,000 distinct CDR3 sequences; approximately 15% were seen once. Input material: blood. All receptors come from an older woman with Graves' hyperthyroidism.

This clonotype was picked up many times. This chain connects TRBV5-8 to TRBJ2-3; 7 bases line up with TRBD2. Germline values: CDR1 SGHTS, CDR2 YDEGEE. V shed 4 bases, J shed 0 bases, and the junction held 11 bases outside the gene matches. The CDR3 is 17 residues long. Here the CDR3 DNA reads TGTGCCAGCAGCCGCGACGGACGGGACTATAGCACAGATACGCAGTATTTT. Amino acids: CASSRDGRDYSTDTQYF.

The rearrangement uses TRBV6-2 or TRBV6-3 and TRBJ1-6; D remains unclear. Between the trimmed V and J ends, which lost 6 bases and 6 bases, there was a span of 9 bases. The length of the CDR3 is 13 residues. Germline V gene lookup returns CDR1 MNHEY and CDR2 SVGEGT. The chain's CDR3 is CASSRRVNSPLHF. For the CDR3, the DNA is TGTGCCAGCAGCCGACGGGTTAATTCACCCCTCCACTTT.

The chain links TRBV27 to TRBJ2-1, with 12 positions matching TRBD2. The V segment lost 3 bases and the J segment 3 bases; nucleotides outside the gene matches: 9. Germline V gene sequence: CDR1 MNHEY, CDR2 SMNVEV (reference sequence). The CDR3 has 18 amino acids. In DNA form, the CDR3 reads TGTGCCAGCAGTTTTGAGCTAGCGGGGGGGTACGGCTACAATGAGCAGTTCTTC. This translates into CASSFELAGGYGYNEQFF.

This clonotype showed up many times. The chain is built from TRBV12-3 or TRBV12-4 and TRBJ1-1; D might be TRBD1 (5 bases). This CDR3 is built from 14 residues. V dropped 6 bases and J dropped 2 bases, with 13 bases sitting between them. The CDR3 region is CASRWGLGNTEAFF. CDR3 nucleotides: TGTGCCAGCAGGTGGGGCCTAGGAAACACTGAAGCTTTCTTT.

The sample holds a few counts of this clonotype. This chain links TRBV5-1 with TRBJ1-4, with D possibly TRBD1 on 5 matching bases. Trimming removed 4 bases from V and 7 bases from J, with 17 bases in between. This CDR3 contains 15 residues. Looked up from germline, CDR1 is SGHRS and CDR2 is YFSETQ. The CDR3 here is CASSEGRLRGEKLFF. The CDR3 DNA reads as TGCGCCAGCAGCGAGGGTCGTCTGAGGGGTGAAAAACTGTTTTTT.

This clonotype was found many times. The chain has TRBV28 and TRBJ2-3; possibly TRBD2 for D (5 bases). Germline assignment: CDR1 MDHEN and CDR2 SYDVKM. The V end lost 5 bases, the J end lost 0 bases, and 18 bases lay between the germline ends. The CDR3 length is 17 residues. CDR3 loop: CASSPGSWGESTDTQYF. The CDR3 region has the DNA TGTGCCAGCAGTCCCGGTAGCTGGGGAGAAAGCACAGATACGCAGTATTTT.

This clonotype showed up just a few times. A read error is possible here, since a much larger clone lies one base away. The chain couples TRBV3-1 to TRBJ1-6; TRBD1 is a possible D gene (6 bases). V lost 4 bases and J 12 bases, leaving 25 bases between the germline ends. This CDR3 is 17 amino acids long. From germline, CDR1 is LGHDT and CDR2 YNNKEL (reference sequence). CDR3 region: CASSRGGGSVNSGPLHF. In DNA form, the CDR3 reads TGTGCCAGCAGCCGAGGAGGGGGTTCGGTAAATAGTGGACCCCTCCACTTT.

Many counts were recorded for this clonotype. The V gene is TRBV6-1, the J gene TRBJ1-5; D is undetermined. The germline V gene encodes CDR1 MNHNS and CDR2 SASEGT. Deletions cut 3 bases from V and 2 bases from J, with 8 bases between. This CDR3 contains 14 residues. The CDR3 spells CASSERLGNQPQHF. For the CDR3, the DNA is TGTGCCAGCAGTGAGAGGCTAGGCAATCAGCCCCAGCATTTT.

This clonotype was seen a handful of times. The chain links TRBV5-1 to TRBJ1-5; TRBD1 might be the D (6 bases). The CDR3 is made up of 16 amino acids. V lost 4 bases to trimming and J lost 6 bases, with 20 bases between them. Germline V gene sequence: CDR1 SGHRS, CDR2 YFSETQ. In DNA form, the CDR3 reads TGCGCCAGCAGCCCGGGACGAGTCGGAGGGGGTCAGCCCCAGCATTTT. Translating it yields CASSPGRVGGGQPQHF.

The chain employs TRBV20-1 and TRBJ2-4; TRBD2 matches at 10 bases. The germline V gene encodes CDR1 DFQATT and CDR2 SNEGSKA (reference sequence). J lost 7 bases, V lost 6 bases, and 9 bases had no gene match. CDR3 size: 14 residues. CDR3 in DNA: TGCAGTGCGCAAGCGGGAGGGCCCGGGAACATTCAGTACTTC. Translating gives CSAQAGGPGNIQYF.

Note on this clonotype: Given a much more abundant clone one base away, this may be a read error. The genes are TRBV28 and TRBJ2-5; D call uncertain. In germline, CDR1 is MDHEN, CDR2 SYDVKM. CDR3 length: 14 residues. The CDR3 DNA reads as TGTGCCAGCAGTTTGGAACTCATAGGCGAGACCCGGTACTTC. Translation: CASSLELIGETRYF.

This chain links TRBV18 with TRBJ2-5, with D perhaps given as TRBD1 or TRBD2 (5 bases each). V was cut by 5 bases and J by 5 bases, with 15 bases left in between. The CDR3 contains 14 residues. Germline values: CDR1 KGHSH, CDR2 LQKENI. The CDR3 DNA reads TGTGCCAGCTCATCGAACCAGGGACGGGAGACCCAGTACTTC. Translation gives CASSSNQGRETQYF. Full variable domain (rest looked up from reference TRBV18 and TRBJ2-5): NAGVMQNPRHLVRRRGQEARLRCSPMKGHSHVYWYRQLPEEGLKFMVYLQKENIIDESGMPKERFSAEFPKEGPSILRIQQVVRGDSAAYFCASSSNQGRETQYFGPGTRLLVL.

The chain is built from TRBV5-1 and TRBJ1-1; 8 positions match TRBD1. V was clipped by 0 bases and J by 0 bases; unmatched bases: 4. Germline-derived CDR1 and CDR2 are SGHRS and YFSETQ. The CDR3 sequence is 16 residues long. The CDR3 DNA reads as TGCGCCAGCAGCTTGGGACAGGGGATATTGAACACTGAAGCTTTCTTT. Translated, it gives CASSLGQGILNTEAFF.

To note about this clonotype: This may come from a read error, since a much larger clone is one base off. V is TRBV12-3 or TRBV12-4 and J is TRBJ2-5; 11 bases line up with TRBD2. The V gene end was trimmed by 1 base and the J gene end by 1 base; junction bases not matched to a gene: 5. This CDR3 is 17 amino acids long. CDR3 residues: CASSLVSLAGGQETQYF. The CDR3 coding sequence is TGTGCCAGCAGTTTAGTTTCGCTAGCGGGAGGCCAAGAGACCCAGTACTTC.